A single sample gave rise to the 17 T cell receptor beta chains below, sequenced in a study of cytomegalovirus exposure and HLA in healthy donors. PCR primers comprised 60 Vbeta and 13 Jbeta primers. The table came from immunoSEQ multiplex PCR; TCRdb's copy has only in-frame clones and leaves some out. Of 150,000 to 180,000 clones in the sample, 70% to 85% were seen once. The sequencing input was PBMCs. These receptors all stem from a woman in her 50s in good health and CMV-seropositive.

J is TRBJ2-3 and V is TRBV7-2; 10 positions agree with TRBD2. In germline, CDR1 is SGHTA, CDR2 FQGNSA. V trimming: 5 bases; J trimming: 0 bases; junction bases outside the gene matches: 5. The CDR3 is 16 residues long. CDR3 nucleotide sequence: TGTGCCAGCAGCCCCGGACTAGCGGAGAGCACAGATACGCAGTATTTT. This translates into CASSPGLAESTDTQYF.

In this sample, this clone turned up a few times. The CDR3 here is CASSQEGAGGNTIYF. The CDR3 bases are TGCGCCAGCAGCCAAGAGGGCGCAGGTGGAAACACCATATATTTT. The V call is TRBV4-3, the J call TRBJ1-3; no clear D. Germline V lookup: CDR1 LGHNA, CDR2 YSLEER. Trimming pared 0 bases from V and 3 bases from J, leaving 9 bases between. The CDR3 runs 15 residues.

A word on this clone: This sample includes further DNA sequences coding for the same CDR3. The chain carries TRBV4-3 and TRBJ1-3; D call uncertain. V lost 0 bases and J lost 4, with 13 bases in between. This CDR3 comprises 16 residues. Germline CDR1 reads LGHNA; CDR2 reads YSLEER. The CDR3 nucleotides read TGCGCCAGCAGCCAAGATCTCCGGGTGCGGGGAAACACCATATATTTT. Its protein is CASSQDLRVRGNTIYF.

This chain connects TRBV12-5 to TRBJ1-2, with D perhaps matching TRBD1 (5 bases). The CDR3 is made up of 13 amino acids. V lost 4 bases and J lost 8, with 14 bases in between. Germline assignment: CDR1 LGHNT and CDR2 FRNRAP. CDR3 region: CASGSSGSRGYTF. CDR3 in DNA: TGTGCTAGTGGTTCTTCAGGGTCTCGAGGCTACACCTTC. Complete variable domain (other parts from reference TRBV12-5 and TRBJ1-2): DARVTQTPRHKVTEMGQEVTMRCQPILGHNTVFWYRQTMMQGLELLAYFRNRAPLDDSGMPKDRFSAEMPDATLATLKIQPSEPRDSAVYFCASGSSGSRGYTFGSGTRLTVV.

The rearrangement uses TRBV7-2 and TRBJ1-2, with D possibly matching TRBD1 (5 bases). CDR1 is SGHTA and CDR2 is FQGNSA in the germline V gene. The CDR3 spans 13 residues. With 5 bases removed from V and 4 bases from J, the gap between germline ends came to 11 bases. CDR3 region: CASSLRDFYGYTF. The DNA of the CDR3 is TGTGCCAGCAGCCTCCGGGACTTCTATGGCTACACCTTC.

The rearrangement joins TRBV19 to TRBJ2-2; 8 positions agree with TRBD1. CDR3 length: 18 amino acids. The J segment lost 1 base and the V segment lost 10 bases, leaving 17 bases of the junction unmatched. Germline V gene data show CDR1 as LNHDA and CDR2 as SQIVND (reference sequence). The CDR3 region has the DNA TGTGCCACGTACGTAGGACAGGGACCGGGCCGGAACACCGGGGAGCTGTTTTTT. Encoded protein: CATYVGQGPGRNTGELFF.

This clone has a single count. V is TRBV6-5 and J is TRBJ1-5; no clear D. The CDR3 contains 13 residues. The germline V gene has CDR1 MNHEY and CDR2 SVGAGI. Trimming removed 2 bases from V and 5 bases from J, with 7 bases in between. CDR3 in amino acids: CASSYGRYQPQHF. In nucleotides, the CDR3 is TGTGCCAGCAGTTACGGTCGGTATCAGCCCCAGCATTTT.

The chain combines TRBV18 with TRBJ2-2; D is unclear. The V gene's germline CDR1 is KGHSH and CDR2 LQKENI. This CDR3 comprises 12 residues. V lost 6 bases and J lost 0, with 2 bases in between. The CDR3 DNA is TGTGCCAGCTCCTCGAACACCGGGGAGCTGTTTTTT. The encoded protein is CASSSNTGELFF.

The chain recombines TRBV9 with TRBJ1-2, with TRBD1 matching 8 bases. V lost 3 bases to trimming and J lost 2 bases; unmatched junction nucleotides: 6. The CDR3 length is 15 residues. The germline V gene encodes CDR1 SGDLS and CDR2 YYNGEE. Here the CDR3 reads CASSAGQGGNYGYTF. CDR3 DNA sequence: TGTGCCAGCAGCGCTGGACAGGGAGGGAACTATGGCTACACCTTC.

The chain combines TRBV28 with TRBJ1-6; 7 bases line up with TRBD1. V dropped 4 bases and J dropped 9; count of bases not matched to a gene: 9. CDR1 and CDR2 (germline): MDHEN, SYDVKM. This CDR3 has 15 residues. The CDR3 reads CASSSGQTVVSPLHF. CDR3 nucleotide sequence: TGTGCCAGCAGTTCGGGACAGACGGTTGTTTCACCCCTCCACTTT. Full variable domain (missing parts from reference TRBV28 and TRBJ1-6): DVKVTQSSRYLVKRTGEKVFLECVQDMDHENMFWYRQDPGLGLRLIYFSYDVKMKEKGDIPEGYSVSREKKERFSLILESASTNQTSMYLCASSSGQTVVSPLHFGNGTRLTVT.

This clone was recorded a few times. The chain couples TRBV7-9 to TRBJ1-1; D is unresolved. CDR1 and CDR2 (germline): SEHNR, FQNEAQ (reference sequence). The CDR3 is 12 residues long. The V end lost 8 bases, the J end lost 4 bases, and 11 bases lay between the germline ends. The CDR3 DNA reads TGTGCCAGCGCATGGGGAGGCACTGAAGCTTTCTTT. It encodes CASAWGGTEAFF.

This clone has a single count. This sequence joins TRBV27 and TRBJ2-7, with D possibly matching TRBD2 (6 bases). The germline V gene encodes CDR1 MNHEY and CDR2 SMNVEV (reference sequence). Trimming cost V 3 bases and J 2 bases, with 14 bases left between them. This CDR3 spans 15 amino acids. The CDR3 DNA reads TGTGCCAGCAGTTTGATGGGAGGAGGGGCCTACGAGCAGTACTTC. Residues: CASSLMGGGAYEQYF.

The V gene is TRBV15, the J gene TRBJ1-3; a weak D match, TRBD1 (5 bases). The CDR3 loop spans 16 amino acids. The V end was cut by 5 bases, the J end by 1 base, with 15 bases between. The germline CDR1 and CDR2 sequences are LNHNV and YYDKDF (reference sequence). The CDR3 loop reads CATSQRGRTSGNTIYF. The DNA for the CDR3 is TGTGCCACCAGCCAGCGGGGGAGGACTTCTGGAAACACCATATATTTT.

This chain links TRBV6-5 with TRBJ2-7, with D maybe TRBD1 (6 bases). Germline V gives CDR1 MNHEY, CDR2 SVGAGI. Between the trimmed V and J ends, which lost 3 bases and 3 bases, there was a span of 15 bases. CDR3 length equals 15 residues. CDR3 DNA sequence: TGTGCCAGCAGTTATAGGGACACCGTTTTCTACGAGCAGTACTTC. Residues: CASSYRDTVFYEQYF.

V usage is TRBV2 and J usage is TRBJ1-3, with D possibly matching TRBD1 (5 bases). The CDR3 is made up of 14 amino acids. The germline V and J ends were trimmed by 1 base and 2 bases, with 6 bases remaining between them. Germline CDR1 and CDR2: SNHLY and FYNNEI. CDR3 residues: CASSEGGAGNTIYF. The CDR3, as DNA: TGTGCCAGCAGTGAAGGGGGGGCTGGAAACACCATATATTTT.

J is TRBJ2-5 and V is TRBV7-2; a possible D gene is TRBD2 (7 bases). Germline V gene sequence: CDR1 SGHTA, CDR2 FQGNSA. Trimming pared 1 base from V and 1 base from J, leaving 16 bases between. This CDR3 is built from 17 residues. The CDR3 coding sequence is TGTGCCAGCAGCTTAGGGGTTGCGGGGGCGATCCAAGAGACCCAGTACTTC. Its translation: CASSLGVAGAIQETQYF.

This clone was seen more than once but under ten times. The rearrangement links TRBV25-1 to TRBJ2-1; 9 bases agree with TRBD2. V lost 0 bases to trimming and J lost 7 bases; unmatched junction nucleotides: 4. This CDR3 is 15 amino acids long. In germline, CDR1 is MGHDK, CDR2 SYGVNS. CDR3 loop: CASSEYLAGVNEQFF. The DNA of the CDR3 is TGTGCCAGCAGTGAATACTTAGCGGGGGTTAATGAGCAGTTCTTC.